The 30 T cell receptor beta chains in this list originate from one sample, sequenced in a study of blood T cell repertoires in COVID-19. Only in-frame clones appear in the TCRdb table, and some are missing; sequencing was by immunoSEQ multiplex PCR. The data contain under 50,000 clones, roughly nine tenths of them seen just once; the ten biggest clones take up around a sixth. Sequenced material: peripheral blood. The source is a man between 65 and 80 years old with active COVID-19.

This clone is a singleton in its sample. The chain is built from TRBV7-9 and TRBJ2-5, with TRBD2 matching 7 bases. V dropped 2 bases and J dropped 4; count of bases not matched to a gene: 7. Germline V gene lookup returns CDR1 SEHNR and CDR2 FQNEAQ (reference sequence). This CDR3 comprises 15 residues. The DNA of the CDR3 is TGTGCCAGCAGCTTAATTAAGGGGAGGGGAGAGACCCAGTACTTC. This codes for CASSLIKGRGETQYF. Full variable domain (outside the CDR3, taken from reference TRBV7-9 and TRBJ2-5): DTGVSQNPRHKITKRGQNVTFRCDPISEHNRLYWYRQTLGQGPEFLTYFQNEAQLEKSRLLSDRFSAERPKGSFSTLEIQRTEQGDSAMYLCASSLIKGRGETQYFGPGTRLLVL.

CDR3 protein: CASRTSGGGTGELFF. The CDR3 bases are TGCGCCAGCAGAACTAGCGGGGGGGGCACCGGGGAGCTGTTTTTT. The chain carries TRBV4-1 and TRBJ2-2; 13 nucleotides align to TRBD2. The CDR3 has 15 amino acids. J was trimmed by 4 bases and V by 6 bases; bases with no gene match: 2. Per the germline V gene, CDR1 is MGHRA and CDR2 is YSYEKL.

CDR3 sequence (DNA): TGTGCCAGCAGTCGTAGCGGGGGGGCCGGGTGGAATGAGCAGTTCTTC. It encodes CASSRSGGAGWNEQFF. The chain joins TRBV7-2 to TRBJ2-1; TRBD2 matches at 11 bases. V lost 6 bases, J lost 7 bases, and 11 bases stayed unmatched. CDR1 SGHTA and CDR2 FQGNSA come from the germline V gene. The CDR3 has 16 amino acids.

The V call is TRBV12-3 or TRBV12-4, the J call TRBJ1-2, with TRBD1 as a possible D gene (5 bases). With 6 bases removed from V and 2 bases from J, the gap between germline ends came to 10 bases. The CDR3 runs 13 residues. CDR3 sequence reads: CASRGGQNYGYTF. The CDR3 DNA reads as TGTGCCAGCAGGGGGGGTCAAAACTATGGCTACACCTTC.

The chain employs TRBV7-2 and TRBJ2-3; 7 nucleotides match TRBD2. Germline CDR1 reads SGHTA; CDR2 reads FQGNSA. There are 14 residues in the CDR3. V gave up 6 bases and J gave up 4 bases; unmatched junction bases: 7. The CDR3 loop is CASRGGGGADTQYF. DNA of the CDR3: TGTGCCAGCAGGGGTGGGGGGGGAGCAGATACGCAGTATTTT.

In this sample, this clone turned up once. The rearrangement links TRBV2 to TRBJ1-5, with 7 nucleotides matching TRBD1. The CDR3 length is 15 residues. CDR1 is SNHLY and CDR2 is FYNNEI in the germline V gene. Trimming removed 7 bases from V and 0 bases from J; junction bases left unmatched: 6. In DNA, the CDR3 is TGTGCCAGCATGGGACAGACTTATAGCAATCAGCCCCAGCATTTT. Protein sequence: CASMGQTYSNQPQHF.

The chain couples TRBV3-1 (or the pseudogene TRBV3-2) to TRBJ2-1; D is undetermined. The length of the CDR3 is 13 residues. CDR1 is LGHDT and CDR2 is YNNKEL in the germline V gene (reference sequence). V was shortened by 1 base and J by 6 bases, with 7 bases between the two germline ends. The CDR3 loop is CASSQVLGNEQFF. The CDR3 DNA reads as TGTGCCAGCAGCCAAGTTCTAGGCAATGAGCAGTTCTTC.

The chain combines TRBV6-6 with TRBJ2-1; weak D call: TRBD2 (6 bases). Trimming removed 5 bases from V and 7 bases from J, with 12 bases in between. The CDR3 is 13 amino acids. CDR1 is MNHNY and CDR2 is SVGAGI in the germline V gene (reference sequence). In nucleotides, the CDR3 is TGTGCCAGCAGTCAAATACGGGGGAATGAGCAGTTCTTC. Residues: CASSQIRGNEQFF.

This chain links TRBV27 with TRBJ1-1; no firm D call. This CDR3 comprises 14 residues. Germline values: CDR1 MNHEY, CDR2 SMNVEV (reference sequence). The V and J ends lost 5 bases and 2 bases respectively, with 12 bases between them. CDR3 DNA sequence: TGTGCCAGCAGTCCCCACGAGATAAACACTGAAGCTTTCTTT. This codes for CASSPHEINTEAFF.

This rearrangement joins TRBV11-3 to TRBJ2-1, with 7 bases lining up with TRBD2. The ends lost 5 bases at V and 12 bases at J; junction bases unmatched: 16. CDR3 length: 15 residues. In germline, CDR1 is SGHNT, CDR2 YENEEA. The CDR3 protein is CASSQGLLGDSAQFF. CDR3 coding DNA: TGTGCCAGCAGCCAGGGACTATTGGGGGATTCGGCGCAGTTCTTC.

This clone was seen a few times. The chain joins TRBV4-1 to TRBJ2-7, with 8 bases that match TRBD2. The CDR3 is 16 residues long. With V trimmed by 3 bases and J by 2 bases, 9 bases remained unmatched. The germline V gene encodes CDR1 MGHRA and CDR2 YSYEKL. The CDR3 DNA reads as TGCGCCAGCAGCCACTCCACGGGAGGGGGGCCCTACGAGCAGTACTTC. Protein sequence: CASSHSTGGGPYEQYF.

The chain couples TRBV6-2 or TRBV6-3 to TRBJ2-1; 9 nucleotides align to TRBD2. This CDR3 spans 16 amino acids. V shed 0 bases, J shed 9 bases, and the junction held 9 bases outside the gene matches. Germline lookup yields CDR1 MNHEY and CDR2 SVGEGT. CDR3 protein: CASSYSLAGGRPEQFF. The CDR3, as DNA: TGTGCCAGCAGTTACTCACTCGCGGGGGGGCGTCCTGAGCAGTTCTTC.

The chain employs TRBV5-1 and TRBJ2-2; D is uncertain. V was cut by 0 bases and J by 1 base, with 7 bases left in between. The germline CDR1 and CDR2 sequences are SGHRS and YFSETQ. This CDR3 spans 15 amino acids. The CDR3 DNA follows: TGCGCCAGCAGCTTGGGTCAGATGAACACCGGGGAGCTGTTTTTT. Its protein is CASSLGQMNTGELFF.

The V gene is TRBV21-1, the J gene TRBJ1-5; the table's D gene call, TRBD1, was not cross checked with the DNA. TRBV21-1 is tagged as a pseudogene. The CDR3 runs 15 residues. CDR3 sequence reads: CASDRDRPRNQPQHF. The CDR3 nucleotides read TGTGCCAGCGACCGGGACAGGCCCCGGAATCAGCCCCAGCATTTT.

Written as DNA, the CDR3 is TGTGCCACCAGTGATTTTCGGGGAGATACGCAGTATTTT. Protein product: CATSDFRGDTQYF. V and J are TRBV24-1 and TRBJ2-3, with a tentative D call TRBD2 (5 bases). The germline V gene has CDR1 KGHDR and CDR2 SFDVKD. The CDR3 sequence is 13 residues long. V lost 1 base and J lost 5, with 6 bases in between.

This chain connects TRBV6-2 or TRBV6-3 to TRBJ2-7; the match to TRBD2 covers 13 bases. Trimming took 2 bases from V and 3 from J; bases not matched to a gene: 16. Per the germline V gene, CDR1 is MNHEY and CDR2 is SVGEGT. The CDR3 has 20 residues. The CDR3 nucleotides are TGTGCCAGCAGTTACGTCCACGACGCGACTAGCGGGGGGAATTTCTACGAGCAGTACTTC. It is translated as CASSYVHDATSGGNFYEQYF.

The chain carries TRBV5-1 and TRBJ2-5, with 8 bases matching TRBD2. The ends lost 0 bases at V and 5 bases at J; junction bases unmatched: 9. This CDR3 has 16 residues. The germline gives CDR1 SGHRS, CDR2 YFSETQ. The CDR3 bases are TGCGCCAGCAGCTTGGCCGTAACGGGGGGGCCGGAGACCCAGTACTTC. Amino acid sequence: CASSLAVTGGPETQYF.

This clone occurred once. The chain combines TRBV28 with TRBJ1-6; maybe TRBD1 (5 bases). Germline CDR1 MDHEN, CDR2 SYDVKM. This CDR3 has 15 amino acids. V was cut by 7 bases and J by 8 bases, with 18 bases left in between. CDR3 loop: CASTRWGRADSPLHF. The DNA for the CDR3 is TGTGCCAGCACCCGATGGGGCAGGGCCGATTCACCCCTCCACTTT.

The gene calls are TRBV9 and TRBJ2-3, with 7 bases fitting TRBD1. CDR3 length equals 18 residues. Trimming at V came to 3 bases and at J to 2 bases, leaving 15 bases not matched to a gene. CDR1 SGDLS and CDR2 YYNGEE come from the germline V gene. The CDR3 DNA is TGTGCCAGCAGCGGACCGGTTACTGACAGGGTAATCACAGATACGCAGTATTTT. Amino acids: CASSGPVTDRVITDTQYF. The full variable domain, in which reference TRBV9 and TRBJ2-3 provide the parts outside the CDR3, is DSGVTQTPKHLITATGQRVTLRCSPRSGDLSVYWYQQSLDQGLQFLIQYYNGEERAKGNILERFSAQQFPDLHSELNLSSLELGDSALYFCASSGPVTDRVITDTQYFGPGTRLTVL.

The chain is built from TRBV28 and TRBJ2-7; D remains unclear. Germline assignment: CDR1 MDHEN and CDR2 SYDVKM. The V gene lost 6 bases and the J gene lost 6 bases, with 15 bases spanning the gap. The CDR3 loop spans 13 amino acids. This chain's CDR3 is CASRLGHRVEQYF. In DNA form, the CDR3 reads TGTGCCAGCAGACTCGGCCATCGGGTCGAGCAGTACTTC.

CDR3 DNA: TGCAGCGTTAAGACAGCCGAGCAGTACTTC. Translation: CSVKTAEQYF. V and J are TRBV29-1 and TRBJ2-7, with D maybe TRBD1 (5 bases). Germline V gene lookup returns CDR1 SQVTM and CDR2 ANQGSEA. The V gene lost 5 bases and the J gene lost 6 bases, with 8 bases spanning the gap. CDR3 length equals 10 residues.

The chain uses TRBV6-2 or TRBV6-3 and TRBJ1-1; D remains unclear. With 2 bases removed from V and 1 base from J, the gap between germline ends came to 11 bases. CDR1 MNHEY and CDR2 SVGEGT come from the germline V gene. CDR3 length equals 15 residues. Here the CDR3 reads CASSYGGKGNTEAFF. CDR3 coding DNA: TGTGCCAGCAGTTACGGAGGCAAGGGGAACACTGAAGCTTTCTTT.

This chain connects TRBV7-9 to TRBJ1-5; 8 bases align to TRBD1. The trim removed 1 base at V and 5 bases at J, leaving 16 bases unmatched. From germline, CDR1 is SEHNR and CDR2 FQNEAQ (reference sequence). The CDR3 extends over 19 amino acids. CDR3 nucleotide sequence: TGTGCCAGCAGCTTAGTAAAACCTCGGACAGGGAGCAGCGATCAGCCCCAGCATTTT. Its protein product is CASSLVKPRTGSSDQPQHF.

The rearrangement joins TRBV7-2 to TRBJ2-1; D might be TRBD2 (6 bases). Trimming took off 0 bases at V and 9 bases at J, with 18 bases between the two ends. The CDR3 length is 16 residues. CDR1 and CDR2 from the germline V gene are SGHTA and FQGNSA. CDR3 loop: CASSLAGLATGVEQFF. CDR3 DNA sequence: TGTGCCAGCAGCTTAGCCGGACTGGCCACGGGAGTTGAGCAGTTCTTC.

For the CDR3, the DNA is TGTGCCAGCAGTGACTCGATGGCGGCGGGAGCGAATGAGCAGTTCTTC. This codes for CASSDSMAAGANEQFF. J is TRBJ2-1 and V is TRBV6-4; TRBD2 matches at 7 bases. The CDR3 is 16 amino acids. Looked up from germline, CDR1 is MRHNA and CDR2 is SNTAGT. V was pared by 0 bases and J by 7 bases, with 9 bases of the junction left unmatched.

This sequence joins TRBV6-2 or TRBV6-3 and TRBJ2-5; D may be TRBD2 (5 bases). This CDR3 has 15 residues. Germline V gene data show CDR1 as MNHEY and CDR2 as SVGEGT. Trimming removed 4 bases at V and 2 bases at J, with 14 bases between. The CDR3 sequence is CASSFASGEQETQYF. The CDR3 DNA reads as TGTGCCAGCAGTTTCGCCTCCGGGGAGCAAGAGACCCAGTACTTC.

The chain carries TRBV12-5 and TRBJ2-7; D is possibly TRBD2 (6 bases). The germline gives CDR1 LGHNT, CDR2 FRNRAP. The CDR3 totals 14 residues. The V gene lost 6 bases and the J gene lost 3 bases, with 15 bases spanning the gap. The CDR3 nucleotides are TGTGCTAGTGGAGGCCGGGGAGGAGGCTACGAGCAGTACTTC. It specifies CASGGRGGGYEQYF.

V and J are TRBV6-1 and TRBJ1-5; D gene unclear. The CDR3 sequence is 16 residues long. Germline V CDR1 and CDR2: MNHNS, SASEGT. V was cut by 1 base and J by 1 base, with 11 bases left in between. The CDR3 reads CASSEGREISNQPQHF. Here the CDR3 DNA reads TGTGCCAGCAGTGAAGGGAGGGAGATAAGCAATCAGCCCCAGCATTTT.

This clone was seen a handful of times. The chain uses TRBV2 and TRBJ2-1; D is unclear. The germline V and J ends were trimmed by 6 bases and 6 bases, with 9 bases remaining between them. The CDR3 has 12 residues. Per germline, CDR1 SNHLY and CDR2 FYNNEI. The CDR3 DNA follows: TGTGCCAGCAGACAAAATGGCAATGAGCAGTTCTTC. This codes for CASRQNGNEQFF. Looking up the rest from reference TRBV2 and TRBJ2-1 gives the full variable domain: EPEVTQTPSHQVTQMGQEVILRCVPISNHLYFYWYRQILGQKVEFLVSFYNNEISEKSEIFDDQFSVERPDGSNFTLKIRSTKLEDSAMYFCASRQNGNEQFFGPGTRLTVL.

The chain couples TRBV19 to TRBJ2-7; tentatively, D is TRBD1 (6 bases). The germline gives CDR1 LNHDA, CDR2 SQIVND (reference sequence). Trimming took off 6 bases at V and 1 base at J, with 10 bases between the two ends. The CDR3 totals 13 residues. The CDR3 reads CASRTGKSYEQYF. The CDR3 DNA follows: TGTGCCAGTAGGACAGGTAAATCCTACGAGCAGTACTTC.